These 21 T cell receptor beta chains were sequenced from one sample in a study of T cells expressing NK-cell markers. TCRdb re-called the 5' RACE reads and gives one entry per CDR3 protein, without DNA. This repertoire includes some 440,000 distinct CDR3 sequences. Sample: blood T cells: a sorted CD56 or NKG2C T cell subset, CD4+ or CD8+ T cells, or bulk PBMC T cells (not recorded which). Every receptor here comes from a woman aged 50 to 65 in good health.

The V call is TRBV25-1, the J call TRBJ1-1; checking the TCRdb D call of TRBD1 is not possible without DNA. In germline, CDR1 is MGHDK, CDR2 SYGVNS. The CDR3 contains 13 residues. This CDR3 reads CASREWGFTEAFF.

The chain's CDR3 is CSVGGGREKLFF. The rearrangement links TRBV29-1 to TRBJ1-4; TCRdb's D gene call, TRBD1, goes unchecked for lack of DNA. Germline lookup yields CDR1 SQVTM and CDR2 ANQGSEA. This CDR3 is built from 12 residues.

This sequence joins TRBV12-3 or TRBV12-4 and TRBJ2-1; the TRBD1 assignment by TCRdb is unverifiable without DNA. This CDR3 is 15 amino acids long. The CDR3 sequence: CASSRGQDSYNEQFF.

CDR3 region: CASSLRSTGHNSPLHF. V usage is TRBV5-6 and J usage is TRBJ1-6; TCRdb returns TRBD1, unconfirmable since there is no DNA. CDR1 SGHDT and CDR2 YYEEEE come from the germline V gene. The CDR3 totals 16 residues.

The chain combines TRBV7-3 with TRBJ2-3. This CDR3 contains 15 residues. From germline, CDR1 is SGHTA and CDR2 FQGTGA. CDR3 region: CASSTTPASTDTQYF. Drawing the rest from reference TRBV7-3 and TRBJ2-3, the complete variable domain is GAGVSQTPSNKVTEKGKYVELRCDPISGHTALYWYRQSLGQGPEFLIYFQGTGAADDSGLPNDRFFAVRPEGSVSTLKIQRTERGDSAVYLCASSTTPASTDTQYFGPGTRLTVL.

V usage is TRBV11-3 and J usage is TRBJ1-2; absent DNA, TCRdb's TRBD1 call cannot be checked. The CDR3 is 13 amino acids. Germline V gives CDR1 SGHNT, CDR2 YENEEA. CDR3 sequence reads: CASSLPRDYGYTF.

CDR3 sequence reads: CASRTSGSVNEQFF. The chain joins TRBV6-5 to TRBJ2-1; the D call from TCRdb, TRBD2, cannot be confirmed without DNA. There are 14 residues in the CDR3. Germline assignment: CDR1 MNHEY and CDR2 SVGAGI.

The rearrangement links TRBV11-3 to TRBJ2-7; TCRdb indicates TRBD2, and absent DNA this call remains unverified. The germline gives CDR1 SGHNT, CDR2 YENEEA. CDR3 length equals 15 residues. The CDR3 region is CASSSRTSGSIEQYF.

The rearrangement uses TRBV12-3 or TRBV12-4 and TRBJ2-4; no DNA is available, so the TRBD2 call from TCRdb remains unchecked. CDR3 length equals 16 residues. The CDR3: CASSFLGEVSKNIQYF.

This chain links TRBV5-6 with TRBJ1-1; TCRdb picks TRBD1, but there is no DNA to check that call. CDR1 SGHDT and CDR2 YYEEEE come from the germline V gene. The CDR3 is 15 residues long. CDR3 in amino acids: CASSPVDRGDTEAFF.

The V gene is TRBV24-1, the J gene TRBJ2-1; TCRdb's D call of TRBD2 is untestable without DNA. Germline lookup yields CDR1 KGHDR and CDR2 SFDVKD. This CDR3 is built from 16 residues. The chain's CDR3 is CATSDRGLADYNEQFF.

The chain joins TRBV2 to TRBJ2-7; there is no DNA to check the TCRdb D call of TRBD2. The germline CDR1 and CDR2 sequences are SNHLY and FYNNEI. This CDR3 is built from 13 residues. This CDR3 reads CAGRREGTYEQYF.

The V call is TRBV10-3, the J call TRBJ1-2; there is no DNA to check the TCRdb D call of TRBD1. This CDR3 has 12 amino acids. Per the germline V gene, CDR1 is ENHRY and CDR2 is SYGVKD. CDR3 in amino acids: CATHQGNYGYTF.

The chain employs TRBV2 and TRBJ1-2; TCRdb's assignment of TRBD1 cannot be checked, as there is no DNA. CDR1 SNHLY and CDR2 FYNNEI come from the germline V gene. This CDR3 spans 13 amino acids. The CDR3 is CASRDRGVKGYTF.

This chain uses TRBV29-1 with TRBJ2-5; the TRBD1 assignment by TCRdb is unverifiable without DNA. The CDR3 totals 12 residues. Germline lookup yields CDR1 SQVTM and CDR2 ANQGSEA. The CDR3 spells CSVSVGGETQYF. The full variable domain, with the rest looked up from reference TRBV29-1 and TRBJ2-5, is SAVISQKPSRDICQRGTSLTIQCQVDSQVTMMFWYRQQPGQSLTLIATANQGSEATYESGFVIDKFPISRPNLTFSTLTVSNMSPEDSSIYLCSVSVGGETQYFGPGTRLLVL.

Here the CDR3 reads CASSLRASGAKNIQYF. The chain is built from TRBV12-3 or TRBV12-4 and TRBJ2-4; TCRdb proposes TRBD2, but this gene call is untestable without DNA. CDR3 length equals 16 residues.

This chain connects TRBV14 to TRBJ2-1; as DNA is missing, the TRBD2 call by TCRdb cannot be tested. The CDR3 is 15 amino acids. The V gene's germline CDR1 is SGHDN and CDR2 FVKESK. CDR3 region: CASSQLAGGINEQFF. Full variable domain (rest looked up from reference TRBV14 and TRBJ2-1): EAGVTQFPSHSVIEKGQTVTLRCDPISGHDNLYWYRRVMGKEIKFLLHFVKESKQDESGMPNNRFLAERTGGTYSTLKVQPAELEDSGVYFCASSQLAGGINEQFFGPGTRLTVL.

V usage is TRBV11-3 and J usage is TRBJ2-3; TCRdb indicates TRBD2, and absent DNA this call remains unverified. CDR3 length: 18 amino acids. Per germline, CDR1 SGHNT and CDR2 YENEEA. The CDR3 loop is CASSLPGLAGGYTDTQYF.

The chain employs TRBV5-1 and TRBJ2-2; TCRdb calls TRBD1, which cannot be checked without DNA. The germline CDR1 and CDR2 sequences are SGHRS and YFSETQ. CDR3 size: 15 residues. CDR3: CASGDSHKNTGELFF.

The rearrangement links TRBV21-1 to TRBJ2-1; TCRdb's D call of TRBD2 is untestable without DNA. TRBV21-1 is given as a pseudogene. CDR3 length equals 18 residues. CDR3 residues: CASSSKGGREITYNEQFF.

The chain joins TRBV5-6 to TRBJ2-1; absent DNA, TCRdb's TRBD2 call cannot be checked. Germline CDR1 and CDR2: SGHDT and YYEEEE. The CDR3 consists of 16 residues. The CDR3 sequence is CASSIAVTSGNNEQFF.